This T cell receptor (beta chain) came from a study of blood T cells in healthy people across ages. Through a sample-barcoded 5' primer and a J-beta primer mix, a second PCR was run for roughly 6 to 12 cycles. A 12-random-nucleotide template-switch adaptor tagged each cDNA molecule. TCRdb reprocessed the 5' RACE reads with MiXCR, giving one entry per CDR3 protein. The table has around 970,000 distinct CDR3 sequences, around 54% seen once; the top ten hold about 20%. Note on this clonotype: Its antigen is unknown.

Study findings and constraints: A strong correlation was seen between TCR beta diversity and naive T cell percentage. A roughly linear age-dependent decrease characterized TCR beta diversity per million T cells. More naive CD4+ cells and higher diversity marked long-lived donors relative to aged donors.

V trimming: 9 bases; J trimming: 6 bases; junction bases outside the gene matches: 10. Germline V gene sequence: CDR1 MNHEY, CDR2 SMNVEV (reference sequence). There are 13 residues in the CDR3. This chain links TRBV27 with TRBJ1-1; TRBD1 matches 7 bases. The receptor's source is a woman aged 60 to 75 in good health. Material: blood. The CDR3 bases are TGTGCCAGTATGACAGGGAGGATCGCTGAAGCTTTCTTT. Residues: CASMTGRIAEAFF.